This TCR beta chain originates from a study of human T cells and chemical hapten exposure. Study overall: The study enrolled mostly female patients with alopecia areata, totalis or universalis.

Unique molecular identifiers were attached to individual cDNA molecules during library preparation. TCRdb reprocessed the RACE reads via MiXCR and lists one record per CDR3 protein. Of approximately 370,000 distinct CDR3 sequences in the sample, 5.5% were seen once. The sample's time point: pre-sensitization, week 0. Described treatment: therapeutic diphenylcyclopropenone sensitization with weekly scalp DPC. Unseparated into fractions, whole blood served as the source from which total RNA was extracted. The specimen was whole blood, collected in connection with sensitization to the hapten diphenylcyclopropenone (DPC). The source of this sequence is a woman aged 18-29 years with alopecia areata. Some clones in this sample may be carry-over from other donors' samples.

The CDR3 DNA sequence: TGCAGCGTTTTCACGGGCCCAGATACGCAGTATTTT. This translates into CSVFTGPDTQYF. This sequence joins TRBV29-1 and TRBJ2-3, with D hard to call. Germline V gene lookup returns CDR1 SQVTM and CDR2 ANQGSEA. V lost 5 bases, J lost 4 bases, and 10 bases lay in between. This CDR3 spans 12 amino acids.